These 9 T cell receptor beta chains share one sample of origin, sequenced in a study of blood T cells in healthy people across ages. A J-beta primer mix and a sample-barcoded 5' primer were used in a second PCR of about 7 to 12 cycles. A single record per CDR3 protein comes from TCRdb applying MiXCR to the 5' RACE reads. The sample lists over 950,000 distinct CDR3 sequences, more than 30% seen once, with under 15% in the top ten. Sequencing used blood. The receptors were gathered from a man aged 18 to 29 in good health.

This sequence joins TRBV10-3 and TRBJ1-6, with 8 bases aligning to TRBD1. Germline lookup yields CDR1 ENHRY and CDR2 SYGVKD. V trimming: 2 bases; J trimming: 7 bases; junction bases outside the gene matches: 4. The CDR3 extends over 15 amino acids. The CDR3 nucleotides are TGTGCCATCAGTGAGGCCGGGACAGGCAATTCACCCCTCCACTTT. Translated: CAISEAGTGNSPLHF.

This chain joins TRBV5-1 and TRBJ1-1; the match to TRBD1 covers 7 bases. CDR1 SGHRS and CDR2 YFSETQ come from the germline V gene. V was pared by 3 bases and J by 11 bases, with 13 bases of the junction left unmatched. The CDR3 covers 14 residues. Here the CDR3 reads CASSSPGGGTDAFF. CDR3 DNA: TGCGCCAGCAGCTCCCCTGGGGGAGGGACAGATGCTTTCTTT.

J is TRBJ2-3 and V is TRBV5-1; D is perhaps TRBD2 (6 bases). V shed 4 bases and J shed 0 bases, with 15 bases lying between them. This CDR3 comprises 16 residues. The germline V gene encodes CDR1 SGHRS and CDR2 YFSETQ. The CDR3 DNA reads as TGCGCCAGCAGCCCGGCCGGGGGAAGGAGCACAGATACGCAGTATTTT. It encodes CASSPAGGRSTDTQYF.

There are many counts of this clonotype. The chain uses TRBV2 and TRBJ1-4; 7 bases map to TRBD1. In germline, CDR1 is SNHLY, CDR2 FYNNEI. The V and J ends lost 4 bases and 0 bases, in that order; junction bases with no gene match: 2. This CDR3 is built from 15 residues. The DNA for the CDR3 is TGTGCCAGCAGTGGACAGGGAGCAACTAATGAAAAACTGTTTTTT. Amino acid sequence: CASSGQGATNEKLFF.

This chain links TRBV6-2 or TRBV6-3 with TRBJ1-1, with no clear D. Germline CDR1 MNHEY, CDR2 SVGEGT. V lost 6 bases to trimming and J lost 5 bases, with 16 bases between them. This CDR3 is 14 amino acids long. The CDR3 DNA sequence: TGTGCCAGCAGCCCAACGACATATAGGACTGAAGCTTTCTTT. This codes for CASSPTTYRTEAFF.

This clonotype was seen a handful of times. The chain carries TRBV7-6 and TRBJ2-3; D is unresolved. The V end lost 1 base, the J end lost 5 bases, and 7 bases lay between the germline ends. The CDR3 consists of 13 residues. Germline CDR1 SGHVS, CDR2 FNYEAQ. CDR3 loop: CASSLEWGDTQYF. CDR3 DNA sequence: TGTGCCAGCAGCTTAGAATGGGGAGATACGCAGTATTTT.

The chain has TRBV2 and TRBJ1-2; TRBD1 might be the D (6 bases). This CDR3 region has 14 residues. V was shortened by 5 bases and J by 2 bases, with 12 bases between the two germline ends. Germline loops: CDR1 SNHLY, CDR2 FYNNEI. CDR3 DNA: TGTGCCAGCAGTTTCAGGGGCAGGAACTATGGCTACACCTTC. It is translated as CASSFRGRNYGYTF.

The table lists this clonotype with a few counts. The chain links TRBV20-1 to TRBJ2-7; 9 bases are a match to TRBD1. The CDR3 loop spans 14 amino acids. J gave up 4 bases and V 0 bases, and 4 bases lay outside the gene matches. From germline, CDR1 is DFQATT and CDR2 SNEGSKA (reference sequence). The CDR3 nucleotides read TGCAGTGCTAGAGATCGAGGACAGGGGTACGAGCAGTACTTC. It encodes CSARDRGQGYEQYF.

This clonotype was detected only a few times. The chain employs TRBV20-1 and TRBJ2-1; TRBD2 agrees at 12 bases. V was clipped by 5 bases and J by 6 bases; unmatched bases: 8. Germline V gene sequence: CDR1 DFQATT, CDR2 SNEGSKA (reference sequence). CDR3 length: 15 amino acids. This chain's CDR3 is CSAGKTSGGFNEQFF. As DNA, the CDR3 is TGCAGTGCTGGAAAGACTAGCGGGGGATTCAATGAGCAGTTCTTC.